This is a list of T cell receptor beta chains from one sample in a study of siplizumab effects on memory and regulatory T cells. Libraries were prepared by immunoSEQ multiplex PCR; TCRdb keeps only in-frame clonotypes and omits some of them. Among tens of thousands of clones listed, around 95% were seen once. Sequenced material: naive CD4+ T cells sorted from blood. Every receptor here comes from a human donor in good health. Each CDR3 is given with its conserved first and last residue.

TRBJ1-3,TRBV28,CASSLPRPGGIGNTIYF
TRBJ2-3,TRBV28,CASSLSSGGSTDTQYF
TRBJ1-6,TRBV21-1,CASSPKRPYSPLHF
TRBJ1-2,TRBV23-1,CASSRDRDYGYTF
TRBJ1-4,TRBV6-5,CASRRTGEGEKLFF
TRBJ1-2,TRBV15,CATSRGVIGYGYTF
TRBJ1-4,TRBV5-4,CASSTATNEKLFF
TRBJ2-3,TRBV9,CASSAGGRSTDTQYF
TRBJ1-5,TRBV7-9,CASSLGAGSADQPQHF
TRBJ1-1,TRBV9,CASSVGVTEEAFF
TRBJ1-2,TRBV18,CASSPGKTPNYGYTF
TRBJ2-1,TRBV7-2,CASSFMSSASYGEQFF
TRBJ1-6,TRBV29-1,CSVRTASSYNSPLHF
TRBJ1-5,TRBV9,CASSPGQGGRNQPQHF
TRBJ1-2,TRBV5-1,CASSLDVNRGINGYTF
TRBJ2-5,TRBV7-2,CASSPDRFGETQYF
TRBJ1-5,TRBV5-5,CASSSQGLQPQHF
TRBJ1-4,TRBV9,CASSNRGRGTTNEKLFF
TRBJ1-4,TRBV20-1,CSPTTGEKLFF
TRBJ2-4,TRBV6-5,CATRTLAKNIQYF
TRBJ1-4,TRBV11-3,CASSLDGEKLFF
TRBJ2-2,TRBV2,CASVELQNTGELFF
TRBJ2-4,TRBV6-5,CASSRDSPAKNIQYF
TRBJ1-3,TRBV6-1,CASSETSRSGNTIYF
TRBJ2-1,TRBV2,CASIVLAAPNEQFF
TRBJ1-4,TRBV7-9,CASSLSVQGSEKLFF
TRBJ1-1,TRBV5-4,CASSSDRGTEAFF
TRBJ1-6,TRBV6-5,CASSPLGQSNSPLHF
TRBJ1-3,TRBV27,CASQKTGTNTIYF
TRBJ2-7,TRBV10-3,CAISASGGRYEQYF
TRBJ1-1,TRBV6-5,CASNFGTEAFF
TRBJ2-5,TRBV5-4,CASGSPGLAGEETQYF
TRBJ1-2,TRBV30,CAWSPGSYGYTF
TRBJ2-3,TRBV7-9,CASSFPPASLTDTQYF
TRBJ1-1,TRBV2,CASRVTGAEAFF
TRBJ2-5,TRBV29-1,CSALSRDRGWGQETQYF
TRBJ1-3,TRBV10-3,CAIGTSGNTIYF
TRBJ2-5,TRBV6-6,CASRTDGDWQTQYF
TRBJ1-1,TRBV10-3,CASTGTGKETTEAFF
TRBJ1-1,TRBV19,CASSIDLRAVNTEAFF
TRBJ2-4,TRBV18,CASSPPGQGTNIQYF
TRBJ2-2,TRBV4-3,CASSQDRELFF
TRBJ1-1,TRBV28,CASSLWDRPEAFF
TRBJ2-7,TRBV9,CASSAGLSPYEQYF
TRBJ2-7,TRBV7-2,CASSLGDMILYEQYF
TRBJ1-2,TRBV21-1,CASSGSGQGAGGYTF
TRBJ1-3,TRBV7-9,CASSLQEGNTIYF
TRBJ1-2,TRBV7-3,CASSLTSPRRYHGRGDYGYTF
TRBJ2-2,TRBV7-2,CASSLRGQGTGELFF
TRBJ2-7,TRBV25-1,CASSAYPYEQYF
TRBJ1-2,TRBV6-5,CASTQTGLGYGYTF
TRBJ2-3,TRBV10-3,CAISESGGGILPDTQYF
TRBJ2-3,TRBV2,CASSSSWSGSTDTQYF
TRBJ1-5,TRBV10-3,CAISDLPQGKPQHF
TRBJ1-6,TRBV30,CACKGAGNSPLHF
TRBJ1-1,TRBV5-4,CASSLRGQGRAWGTEAFF
TRBJ2-1,TRBV18,CASSPPRSPQGGDNEQFF
TRBJ2-7,TRBV2,CASSENGQGQQYF
TRBJ2-7,TRBV11-2,CASSLSDSSYEQYF